This T cell receptor (beta chain) came from a study of T cell responses to AZD1222 COVID-19 vaccine. In germline, CDR1 is WNHNN, CDR2 SYGVQD (reference sequence). V shed 6 bases and J 0 bases; nucleotides not matched to a gene: 12. CDR3 length: 17 amino acids. Profiled with immunoSEQ multiplex PCR; TCRdb holds only in-frame clones, not every one. The sample lists around 140,000 clones; approximately 85% were seen once. The sequences come from peripheral blood, collected 28 days after the second dose of the MenACWY control vaccine. This clonotype originated in an adult who received the MenACWY meningococcal vaccine as a control. V and J are TRBV10-1 and TRBJ2-3; TRBD2 matches at 7 bases. DNA of the CDR3: TGCGCCAGCAGCGGCGTGGTGGGGGGGATCAGCACAGATACGCAGTATTTT. The encoded protein is CASSGVVGGISTDTQYF.